This entry concerns a single T cell receptor beta chain. It lacks a known antigen. Base qualities are missing; no much larger clone stands one base away. The library was obtained by the immunoSEQ multiplex PCR assay. For the original study's pipeline: A statistical classification framework was developed to diagnose cytomegalovirus status using the catalog of TCR beta chain sequences. In TCRdb, the immuneACCESS table is reduced to in-frame sequences with V and J assigned. These tables do not hold every clone; where another copy was compared, an unresolved V gene accounts for under half, and the others remain unexplained. The V and J calls and the clone size are those of that table, but D and trimming were determined from the DNA. The sample yields about 130,000 clones; 89% were counted once. Around 3.5% of the sample comes from the top ten. This sample stems from a study of cytomegalovirus exposure and HLA in healthy donors (dated by TCRdb to 2016 to 2017). Turning to the overall study: According to a later analysis, the 120 or so validation repertoires were produced on the same platform as the 680 or so repertoires of the first cohort. The aim of the study was to test whether cataloging public T cell receptors could identify signatures of past pathogen exposure. The study combined high-throughput TCR immunosequencing, statistical association of individual TCRs with disease status, and machine learning to predict cytomegalovirus infection status. Along with the approximately 700-subject first cohort, a separate validation cohort of more than 90 different subjects was used.

Broader findings and caveats from the paper: It was suggested by the authors that the approach could potentially be generalized to other disease states and immunological phenotypes. A few of the identified cytomegalovirus-associated TCR beta chains were confirmed in vitro to be specific for cytomegalovirus antigens. While some public TCRs were present in many individuals, most TCR sequences turned up only very rarely across donors. The classifier was reported to diagnose cytomegalovirus status with high specificity and sensitivity in both the original and validation cohorts. A total of 150 or so TCR beta chains were listed by the study as associated with cytomegalovirus. A later analysis found that TCRs clustered in the first cohort also tended to co-occur in the roughly 120 validation repertoires, with 94% of cluster scores above 0. A later analysis had no HLA typing for the validation cohort, so co-occurrence there was scored across all 110 or so repertoires.

The donors belonged to the validation cohort of over a hundred subjects, which was separate from the approximately 700-subject first cohort. Source material: PBMCs. This TCR was sampled from a man aged 25-45 years in good health and CMV-seronegative.

The nucleotide sequence reads TGTGCCAGTAGTGTTGGGACAGACTACGAGCAGTACTTC. Translated, this gives CASSVGTDYEQYF. Recombination connected TRBV19 to TRBJ2-7, with 7 bases aligning to TRBD1. Inclusive of the bounding cysteine and phenylalanine, the CDR3 is 13 residues long. The only DNA kept is the CDR3, 39 bases in frame from the first base. Looking up the germline V gene (reference sequence) yields CDR1 LNHDA and CDR2 SQIVND. V ends up 5 bases short and J 3 bases short, with an unmatched junction base count of 4.